This TCR beta chain came from a study of a mutant IDH1 vaccine in newly diagnosed glioma. Study details: V12 came at week 35, V13 at week 47.

On this clone itself: Its specificity is not known.

Assay: immunoSEQ multiplex PCR; the TCRdb copy retains only in-frame clones and omits some. The table lists some 50,000 clones, about 65% of them singletons. This CDR3 comprises 15 residues. Per germline, CDR1 LNHDA and CDR2 SQIVND (reference sequence). V was cut by 5 bases and J by 1 base, with 14 bases left in between. Documented time point: week 47, end of study. The vaccine gave 300 ug of a 20-mer mutant IDH1 peptide subcutaneously per dose. Eight vaccinations went to patients in weeks 1, 3, 5, 7, 11, 15, 19, 23. Sequenced material: peripheral blood mononuclear cells (PBMCs), taken from a glioma patient whose treatment included an IDH1 peptide vaccine. The chain joins TRBV19 to TRBJ1-1; D gene unclear. The source of this sequence is a man aged 35 to 55 with glioma. Some clones in this sample may be carry-over from other donors' samples. CDR3 in DNA: TGTGCCAGTAGTGGCCATGAAGGGCGGAACACTGAAGCTTTCTTT. Residues: CASSGHEGRNTEAFF.